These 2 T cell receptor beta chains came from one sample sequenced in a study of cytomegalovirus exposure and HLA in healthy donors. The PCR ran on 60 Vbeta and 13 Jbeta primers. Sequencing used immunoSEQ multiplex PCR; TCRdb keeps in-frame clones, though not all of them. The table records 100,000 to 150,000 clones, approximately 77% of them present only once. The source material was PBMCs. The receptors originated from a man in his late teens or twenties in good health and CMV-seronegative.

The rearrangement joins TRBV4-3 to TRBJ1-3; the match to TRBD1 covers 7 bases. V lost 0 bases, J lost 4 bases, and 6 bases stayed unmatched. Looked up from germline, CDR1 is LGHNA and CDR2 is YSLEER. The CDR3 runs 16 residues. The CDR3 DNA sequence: TGCGCCAGCAGCCAAGACGTACCGGGACAGGGAAACACCATATATTTT. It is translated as CASSQDVPGQGNTIYF.

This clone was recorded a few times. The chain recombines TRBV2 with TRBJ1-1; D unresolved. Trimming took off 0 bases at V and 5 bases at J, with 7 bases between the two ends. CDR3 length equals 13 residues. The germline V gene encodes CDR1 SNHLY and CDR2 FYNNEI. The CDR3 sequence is CASSEAAVTEAFF. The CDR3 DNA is TGTGCCAGCAGTGAAGCAGCGGTGACTGAAGCTTTCTTT.